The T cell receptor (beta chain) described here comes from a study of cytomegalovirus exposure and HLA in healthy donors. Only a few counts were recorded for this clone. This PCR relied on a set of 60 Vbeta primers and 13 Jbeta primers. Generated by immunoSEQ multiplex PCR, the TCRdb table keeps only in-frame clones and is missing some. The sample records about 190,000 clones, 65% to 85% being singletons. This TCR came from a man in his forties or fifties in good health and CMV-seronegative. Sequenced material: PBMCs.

This CDR3 is CASSAGTAEQYF. CDR3 sequence (DNA): TGTGCCAGCTCAGCCGGGACAGCTGAGCAGTACTTC. The genes are TRBV18 and TRBJ2-7, with 7 nucleotides matching TRBD1. The CDR3 length is 12 residues. CDR1 and CDR2 (germline): KGHSH, LQKENI. The V segment lost 5 bases and the J segment 7 bases; nucleotides outside the gene matches: 5.